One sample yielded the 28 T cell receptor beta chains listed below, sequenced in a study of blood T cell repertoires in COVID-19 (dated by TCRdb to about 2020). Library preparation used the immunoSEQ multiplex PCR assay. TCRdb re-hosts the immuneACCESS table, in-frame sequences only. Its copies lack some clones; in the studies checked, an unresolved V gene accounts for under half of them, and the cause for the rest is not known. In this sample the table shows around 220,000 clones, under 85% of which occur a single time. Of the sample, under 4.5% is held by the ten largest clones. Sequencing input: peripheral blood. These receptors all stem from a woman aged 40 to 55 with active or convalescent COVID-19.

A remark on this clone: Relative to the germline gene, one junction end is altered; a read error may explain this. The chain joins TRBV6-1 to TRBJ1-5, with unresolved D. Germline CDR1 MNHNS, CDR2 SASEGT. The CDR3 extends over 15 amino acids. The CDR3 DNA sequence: TGTGCCAGCAGTGAAGCTAGCACCCCCGGTGGAGCCCATCATTTT. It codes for CASSEASTPGGAHHF.

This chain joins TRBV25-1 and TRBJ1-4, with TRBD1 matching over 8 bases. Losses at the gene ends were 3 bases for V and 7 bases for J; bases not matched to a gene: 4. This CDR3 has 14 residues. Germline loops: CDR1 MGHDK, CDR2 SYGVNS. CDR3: CASSDDRGSEKLFF. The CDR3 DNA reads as TGTGCCAGCAGTGACGACAGGGGCTCTGAAAAACTGTTTTTT.

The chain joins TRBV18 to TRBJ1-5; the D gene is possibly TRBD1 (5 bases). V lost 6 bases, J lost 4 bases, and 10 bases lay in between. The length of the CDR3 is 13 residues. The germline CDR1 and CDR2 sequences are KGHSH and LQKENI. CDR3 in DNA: TGTGCCAGCTCCACAGGTCCTAATCAGCCCCAGCATTTT. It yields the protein CASSTGPNQPQHF.

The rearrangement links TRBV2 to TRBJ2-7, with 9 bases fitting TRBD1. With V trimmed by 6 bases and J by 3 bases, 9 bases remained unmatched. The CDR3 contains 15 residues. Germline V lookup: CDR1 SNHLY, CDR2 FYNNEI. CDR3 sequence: CASSRDRAQGYEQYF. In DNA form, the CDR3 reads TGTGCCAGCAGCCGGGACAGGGCCCAGGGCTACGAGCAGTACTTC.

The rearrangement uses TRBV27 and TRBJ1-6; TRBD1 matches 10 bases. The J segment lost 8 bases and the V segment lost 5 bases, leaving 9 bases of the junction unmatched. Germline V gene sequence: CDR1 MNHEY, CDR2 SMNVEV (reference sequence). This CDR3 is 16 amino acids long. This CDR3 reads CASSLLTGTGDSPLHF. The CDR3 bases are TGTGCCAGCAGTCTCCTTACCGGGACAGGGGATTCACCCCTCCACTTT.

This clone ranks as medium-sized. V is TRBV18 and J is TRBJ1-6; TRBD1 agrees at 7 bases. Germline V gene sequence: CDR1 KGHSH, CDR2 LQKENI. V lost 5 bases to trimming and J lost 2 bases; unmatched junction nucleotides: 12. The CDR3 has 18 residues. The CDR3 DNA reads TGTGCCAGCTCAACTAACAGTCCGGACAGGACCTATAATTCACCCCTCCACTTT. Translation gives CASSTNSPDRTYNSPLHF.

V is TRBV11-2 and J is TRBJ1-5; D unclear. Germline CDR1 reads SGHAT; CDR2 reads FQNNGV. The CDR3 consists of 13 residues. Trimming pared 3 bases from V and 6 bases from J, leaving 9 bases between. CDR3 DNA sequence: TGTGCCAGCAGCTTGGGCCTTTCTCAGCCCCAGCATTTT. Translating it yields CASSLGLSQPQHF.

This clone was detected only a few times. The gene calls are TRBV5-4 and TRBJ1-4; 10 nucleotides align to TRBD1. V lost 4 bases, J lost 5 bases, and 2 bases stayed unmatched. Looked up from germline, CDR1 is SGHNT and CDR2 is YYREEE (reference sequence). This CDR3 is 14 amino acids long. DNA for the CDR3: TGTGCCAGCAGCCGGGGACAGGGGAATGAAAAACTGTTTTTT. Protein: CASSRGQGNEKLFF.

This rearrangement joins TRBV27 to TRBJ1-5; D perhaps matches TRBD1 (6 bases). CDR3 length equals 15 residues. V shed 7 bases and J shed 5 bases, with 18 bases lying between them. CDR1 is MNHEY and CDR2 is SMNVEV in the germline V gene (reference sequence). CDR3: CASTTAAGGDQPQHF. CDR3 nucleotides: TGTGCCAGCACCACCGCGGCGGGGGGCGATCAGCCCCAGCATTTT.

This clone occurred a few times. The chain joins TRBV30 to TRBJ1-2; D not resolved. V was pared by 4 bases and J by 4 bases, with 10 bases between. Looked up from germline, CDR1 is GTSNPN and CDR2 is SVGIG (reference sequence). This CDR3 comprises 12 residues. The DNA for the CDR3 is TGTGCCTGGAAGCACTTCTCCTATGGCTACACCTTC. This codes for CAWKHFSYGYTF.

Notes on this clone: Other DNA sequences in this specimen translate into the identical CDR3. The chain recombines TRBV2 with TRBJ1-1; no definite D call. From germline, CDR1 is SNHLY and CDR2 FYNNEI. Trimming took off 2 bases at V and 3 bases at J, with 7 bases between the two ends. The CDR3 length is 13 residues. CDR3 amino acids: CASSELEDTEAFF. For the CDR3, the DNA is TGTGCCAGCAGTGAATTGGAGGACACTGAAGCTTTCTTT.

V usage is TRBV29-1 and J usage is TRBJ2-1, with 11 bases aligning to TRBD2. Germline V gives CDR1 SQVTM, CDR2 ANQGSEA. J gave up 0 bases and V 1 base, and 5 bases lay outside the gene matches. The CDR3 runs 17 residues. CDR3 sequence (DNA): TGCAGCGTTGAAGGTAGCGGGGGGGCATTCTCCTACAATGAGCAGTTCTTC. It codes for CSVEGSGGAFSYNEQFF.

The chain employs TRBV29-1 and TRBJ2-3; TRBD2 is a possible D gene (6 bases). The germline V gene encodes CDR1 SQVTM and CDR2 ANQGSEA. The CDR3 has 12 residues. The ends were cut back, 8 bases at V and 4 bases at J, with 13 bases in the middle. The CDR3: CSITPGADTQYF. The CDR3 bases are TGCAGCATTACCCCGGGGGCAGATACGCAGTATTTT.

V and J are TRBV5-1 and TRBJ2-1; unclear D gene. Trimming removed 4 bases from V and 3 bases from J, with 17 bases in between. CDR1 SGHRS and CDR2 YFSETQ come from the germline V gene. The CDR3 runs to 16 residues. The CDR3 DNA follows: TGCGCCAGCAGCCCCAGTAGGTCCAGGAACTACAATGAGCAGTTCTTC. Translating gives CASSPSRSRNYNEQFF.

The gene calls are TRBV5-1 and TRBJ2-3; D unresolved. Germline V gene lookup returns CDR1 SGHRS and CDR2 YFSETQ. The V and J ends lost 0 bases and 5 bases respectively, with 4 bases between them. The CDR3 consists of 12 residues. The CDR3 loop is CASSLDLDTQYF. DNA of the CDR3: TGCGCCAGCAGCTTGGATCTAGATACGCAGTATTTT.

CDR3 loop: CASSRDRGLGDTQYF. CDR3 DNA: TGTGCCAGCAGCCGGGACAGGGGGCTTGGAGATACGCAGTATTTT. This chain links TRBV7-3 with TRBJ2-3; TRBD1 agrees at 12 bases. Per germline, CDR1 SGHTA and CDR2 FQGTGA. V shed 5 bases, J shed 5 bases, and the junction held 5 bases outside the gene matches. The CDR3 covers 15 residues.

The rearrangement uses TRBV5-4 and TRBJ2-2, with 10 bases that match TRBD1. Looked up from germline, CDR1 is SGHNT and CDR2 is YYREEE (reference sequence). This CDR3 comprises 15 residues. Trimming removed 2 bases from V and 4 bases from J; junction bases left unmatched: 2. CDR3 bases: TGTGCCAGCAGCTTCGGGACAGGGGTCACCGGGGAGCTGTTTTTT. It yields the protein CASSFGTGVTGELFF. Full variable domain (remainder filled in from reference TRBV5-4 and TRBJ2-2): ETGVTQSPTHLIKTRGQQVTLRCSSQSGHNTVSWYQQALGQGPQFIFQYYREEENGRGNFPPRFSGLQFPNYSSELNVNALELDDSALYLCASSFGTGVTGELFFGEGSRLTVL.

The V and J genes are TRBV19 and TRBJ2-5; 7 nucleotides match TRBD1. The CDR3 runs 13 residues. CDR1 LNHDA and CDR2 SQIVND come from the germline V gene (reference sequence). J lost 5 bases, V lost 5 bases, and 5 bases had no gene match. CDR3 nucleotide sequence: TGTGCCAGTAGTGTCACAGGGGAGGAGACCCAGTACTTC. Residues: CASSVTGEETQYF. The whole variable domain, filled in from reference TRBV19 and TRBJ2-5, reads DGGITQSPKYLFRKEGQNVTLSCEQNLNHDAMYWYRQDPGQGLRLIYYSQIVNDFQKGDIAEGYSVSREKKESFPLTVTSAQKNPTAFYLCASSVTGEETQYFGPGTRLLVL.

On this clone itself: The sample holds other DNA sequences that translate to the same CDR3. Here the CDR3 reads CASSQDPGSGYTF. CDR3 DNA: TGTGCCAGCAGCCAAGATCCCGGGTCTGGCTACACCTTC. This chain uses TRBV3-1 (or the pseudogene TRBV3-2) with TRBJ1-2; D gene uncertain. The CDR3 has 13 residues. CDR1 is LGHDT, CDR2 YNNKEL, per germline (reference sequence). The V end lost 0 bases, the J end lost 7 bases, and 9 bases lay between the germline ends.

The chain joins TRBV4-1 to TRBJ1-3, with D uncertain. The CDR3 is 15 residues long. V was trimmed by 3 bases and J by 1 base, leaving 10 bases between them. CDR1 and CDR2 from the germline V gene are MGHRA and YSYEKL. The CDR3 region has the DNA TGCGCCAGCAGCCAGCAAAGGGAGTCTGGAAACACCATATATTTT. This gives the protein CASSQQRESGNTIYF.

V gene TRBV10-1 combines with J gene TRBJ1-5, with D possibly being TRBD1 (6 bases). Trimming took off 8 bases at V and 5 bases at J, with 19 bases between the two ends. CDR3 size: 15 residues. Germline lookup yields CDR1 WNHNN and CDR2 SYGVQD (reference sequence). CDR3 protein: CASPGQGIVHQPQHF. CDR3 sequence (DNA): TGCGCCAGCCCCGGGCAGGGGATCGTACATCAGCCCCAGCATTTT.

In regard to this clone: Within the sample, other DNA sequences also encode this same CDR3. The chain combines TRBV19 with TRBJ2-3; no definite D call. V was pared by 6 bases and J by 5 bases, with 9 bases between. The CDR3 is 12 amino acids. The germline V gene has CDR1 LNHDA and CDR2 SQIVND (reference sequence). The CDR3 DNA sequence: TGTGCCAGTAGACTTGCAGGAGATACGCAGTATTTT. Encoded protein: CASRLAGDTQYF.

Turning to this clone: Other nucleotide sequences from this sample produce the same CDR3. CDR3 loop: CASSVDADQPQHF. The CDR3 bases are TGTGCCAGCAGCGTAGACGCGGATCAGCCCCAGCATTTT. The chain is built from TRBV9 and TRBJ1-5; D is uncertain. There are 13 residues in the CDR3. The V gene's germline CDR1 is SGDLS and CDR2 YYNGEE. Deletions cut 0 bases from V and 5 bases from J, with 6 bases between.

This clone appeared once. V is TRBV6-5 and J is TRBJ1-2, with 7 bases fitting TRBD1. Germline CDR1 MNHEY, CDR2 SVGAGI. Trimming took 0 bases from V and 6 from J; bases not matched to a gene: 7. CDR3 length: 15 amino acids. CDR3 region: CASSYSMGQLNGYTF. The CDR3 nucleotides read TGTGCCAGCAGTTACTCGATGGGACAGCTAAATGGCTACACCTTC.

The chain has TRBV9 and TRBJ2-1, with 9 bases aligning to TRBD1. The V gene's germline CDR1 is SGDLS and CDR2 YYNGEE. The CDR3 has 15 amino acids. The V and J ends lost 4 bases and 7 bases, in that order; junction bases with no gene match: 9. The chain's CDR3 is CASSPRDRVGNEQFF. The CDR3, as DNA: TGTGCCAGCAGCCCCCGGGACAGGGTGGGGAATGAGCAGTTCTTC.

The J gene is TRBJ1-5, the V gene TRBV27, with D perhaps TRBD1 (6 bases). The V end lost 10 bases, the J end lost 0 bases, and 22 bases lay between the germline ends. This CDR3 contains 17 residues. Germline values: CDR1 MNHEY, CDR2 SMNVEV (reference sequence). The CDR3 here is CAMLGALNLYSNQPQHF. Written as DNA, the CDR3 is TGTGCCATGTTGGGGGCCCTTAACCTCTATAGCAATCAGCCCCAGCATTTT.

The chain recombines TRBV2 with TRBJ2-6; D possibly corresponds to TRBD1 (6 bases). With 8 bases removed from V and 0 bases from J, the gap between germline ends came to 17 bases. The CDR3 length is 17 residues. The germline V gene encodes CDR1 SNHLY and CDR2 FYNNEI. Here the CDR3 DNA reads TGTGCCAGCGATAGAACAGGGCCGAGCTCTGGGGCCAACGTCCTGACTTTC. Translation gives CASDRTGPSSGANVLTF.

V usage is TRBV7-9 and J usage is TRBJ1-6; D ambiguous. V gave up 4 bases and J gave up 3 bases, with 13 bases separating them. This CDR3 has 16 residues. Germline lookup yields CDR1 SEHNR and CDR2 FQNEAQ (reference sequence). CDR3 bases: TGTGCCAGCAGCTCCTCGGGTAGCCTCTATAATTCACCCCTCCACTTT. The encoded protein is CASSSSGSLYNSPLHF.